One sample yielded the 8 T cell receptor beta chains listed below, sequenced in a study of blood T cells in healthy people across ages. Together with a sample-barcoded 5' primer, a J-beta primer mix was included in a second PCR lasting about 7 to 12 cycles. TCRdb processed the 5' RACE reads anew with MiXCR; each CDR3 protein has one entry. The data contain about 830,000 distinct CDR3 sequences, roughly 64% of them singletons. The specimen was blood. All receptors come from a man under 40 in good health.

This chain joins TRBV7-2 and TRBJ2-5, with D unclear. V lost 6 bases and J 7 bases, leaving 9 bases between the germline ends. There are 11 residues in the CDR3. Germline loops: CDR1 SGHTA, CDR2 FQGNSA. This CDR3 reads CASRSDRTQYF. The DNA for the CDR3 is TGTGCCAGCAGGTCAGACCGGACCCAGTACTTC. The full variable domain, its missing parts supplied by reference TRBV7-2 and TRBJ2-5, is GAGVSQSPSNKVTEKGKDVELRCDPISGHTALYWYRQSLGQGLEFLIYFQGNSAPDKSGLPSDRFSAERTGGSVSTLTIQRTQQEDSAVYLCASRSDRTQYFGPGTRLLVL.

This clonotype occurred many times. The genes are TRBV7-2 and TRBJ2-1; 7 bases match TRBD1. The germline CDR1 and CDR2 sequences are SGHTA and FQGNSA. The CDR3 is 12 residues long. The V gene end was trimmed by 5 bases and the J gene end by 10 bases; junction bases not matched to a gene: 5. DNA for the CDR3: TGTGCCAGCAGCACCTACAGGGGAGAGCAGTTCTTC. Its protein product is CASSTYRGEQFF.

Here the CDR3 reads CASSSARGWNEQFF. CDR3 DNA: TGTGCCAGCAGCTCCGCTCGCGGGTGGAATGAGCAGTTCTTC. The genes are TRBV13 and TRBJ2-1; TRBD2 might be the D (5 bases). The V end lost 4 bases, the J end lost 7 bases, and 14 bases lay between the germline ends. The CDR3 length is 14 residues. CDR1 PRHDT and CDR2 FYEKMQ come from the germline V gene (reference sequence).

This clonotype was seen many times. V usage is TRBV6-5 and J usage is TRBJ1-6; possibly TRBD1 for D (6 bases). V was cut by 5 bases and J by 8 bases, with 16 bases left in between. Germline values: CDR1 MNHEY, CDR2 SVGAGI. CDR3 size: 15 residues. The chain's CDR3 is CASSLRDNGHSPLHF. The CDR3 DNA reads as TGTGCCAGCAGTCTCCGGGACAACGGGCATTCACCCCTCCACTTT.

The chain uses TRBV29-1 and TRBJ2-1; 10 nucleotides align to TRBD2. This CDR3 contains 18 residues. With V trimmed by 2 bases and J by 7 bases, 17 bases remained unmatched. Germline V gene sequence: CDR1 SQVTM, CDR2 ANQGSEA. In DNA form, the CDR3 reads TGCAGCGTTGAAAGACTCCACCGAACTAGCGGGGAGAAGAATGAGCAGTTCTTC. This codes for CSVERLHRTSGEKNEQFF.

This clonotype was picked up a small number of times. The chain carries TRBV20-1 and TRBJ2-1; D not resolved. Between the trimmed V and J ends, which lost 0 bases and 7 bases, there was a span of 13 bases. The CDR3 is 14 amino acids. The germline gives CDR1 DFQATT, CDR2 SNEGSKA (reference sequence). The CDR3 DNA is TGCAGTGCTAGAGATCGATTAGGTTCGAATGAGCAGTTCTTC. It translates to CSARDRLGSNEQFF.

This clonotype was recorded only once. The gene calls are TRBV4-2 and TRBJ2-1; 8 bases map to TRBD1. V was clipped by 4 bases and J by 1 base; unmatched bases: 9. CDR1 and CDR2 from the germline V gene are LGHNA and YNFKEQ. This CDR3 has 17 residues. The CDR3 DNA reads TGTGCCAGCAGCCCGATAGACAGGGGTATATCCTACAATGAGCAGTTCTTC. As protein: CASSPIDRGISYNEQFF.

Many counts were recorded for this clonotype. The chain is built from TRBV7-2 and TRBJ2-2, with a possible D match to TRBD1 (6 bases). V lost 0 bases to trimming and J lost 6 bases, with 8 bases between them. This CDR3 is built from 14 residues. Germline CDR1 is SGHTA and CDR2 is FQGNSA. CDR3 sequence (DNA): TGTGCCAGCAGCTTAGCGGGGGCGGCCGGGGAGCTGTTTTTT. It codes for CASSLAGAAGELFF.